This record looks at one T cell receptor (beta chain) sequence and its context. This specimen comes from a study of blood T cell repertoires in COVID-19. About the research overall: Both acute and convalescent COVID-19 samples were obtained from the United States, Italy and Spain. In each case, the material was cDNA or gDNA derived from T cells, B-cell-depleted T cells, or PBMCs.

Under the authors' procedure: Reference gene primer amplification yielded estimated nucleated cell counts. Sequenced by immunoSEQ multiplex PCR; TCRdb stores in-frame clones only, minus some. V and J calls plus clone size are reproduced from that table; the DNA served to infer D and trimming. The sample includes tens of thousands of clones, around four fifths of them seen just once. Germline loops: CDR1 LGHDT, CDR2 YNNKEL (reference sequence). The CDR3 totals 14 residues. V shed 4 bases, J shed 2 bases, and the junction held 4 bases outside the gene matches. The gene calls are TRBV3-1 (or the pseudogene TRBV3-2) and TRBJ2-5; 7 bases align to TRBD2. Sequenced sample: peripheral blood. The sequence came from an elderly woman with active or convalescent COVID-19. CDR3 in amino acids: CASSRWGGQETQYF. The CDR3 coding sequence is TGTGCCAGCAGCCGGTGGGGGGGACAAGAGACCCAGTACTTC.